This TCR beta chain was retrieved from a study of cytotoxic CD8 clonotypes in ibrutinib-treated CLL (dated by TCRdb to the early 2020s). Context from the whole study: In this cohort, some 16 patients were treatment-naive and ten to eleven were relapsed/refractory, while approximately 18 had unmutated IGHV. Responses were partial in around 24 patients and complete in 2; after median around 72 months follow-up, some 14 stayed in remission and 12 progressed. Response samples were obtained after a median of roughly 13 months of treatment, with a range of roughly 6 to 36 months. On average, each sample had about 250,000 productive templates and approximately 100,000 productive rearrangements. Of the roughly 90 participants in the trial, 20 to 30 had longitudinal samples available. Cryopreserved peripheral blood mononuclear cells were collected at three points: before therapy, at response, and at either sustained remission or disease progression. Patients were still on ibrutinib when every remission and progressive disease sample was collected. The investigation overall reported the following: Public clonotypes were rare and either contracted or stayed stable during treatment, and the rise in clonality at ibrutinib response reflected the expansion of private clonotypes. At baseline, clonality was higher than in age-matched healthy donors and showed a strong correlation with circulating CD8+ T-cell counts. An increase in clonality was observed at ibrutinib response, with clonality remaining stable during sustained remission and falling back toward baseline at progression. Lymph node repertoires were not examined, and the timing of sampling was not matched between patients in sustained remission and those whose disease progressed.

What the time point label conveys for this sample: approximately 25 months on ibrutinib. Approximately 2 micrograms of genomic DNA were extracted from cryopreserved PBMCs for TCR beta library preparation. High-throughput TCR beta sequencing was performed on longitudinal blood samples from CLL patients receiving ibrutinib monotherapy. The patients took part in an open-label, single-center phase 2 trial of ibrutinib monotherapy. Measured from the cysteine to the phenylalanine, the CDR3 is 12 residues long. Just CDR3 DNA is preserved here, 36 bases in frame from base 1. Trimming removed 2 bases from V and 5 bases from J, leaving 6 bases between the germline ends. Via the germline V gene, CDR1 is SGDLS and CDR2 YYNGEE. Comment on this clone: Its specific antigen is unknown. Base qualities are not provided; no much larger clone lies one nucleotide away.

The goal of deep resolution MiSeq sequencing was a depth between 1 in 1 million and 1 in 200,000 T cells, and coverage averaged 10x per clonotype. The immunoSEQ hsTCRB Kit was used to generate the TCR beta libraries. The paper's data handling went like this. ImmunoSEQ Data Assistant and ImmunoSEQ Analyzer were used for data analysis, and V, D and J genes were assigned according to IMGT definitions. Clonality, with values ranging from 0 to 1, was calculated as one minus the normalized Shannon entropy of productive rearrangement frequencies. Only overrepresented clonotypes making up at least 0.05% of each patient's repertoire were included in the public clonotype analysis. Thirteen repertoires from age-matched healthy donors, obtained from immuneACCESS, served as clonality controls. The table comes from immuneACCESS by way of TCRdb, which keeps in-frame sequences with V and J called. Part of the clones is missing from these tables; in studies checked, under half for an unresolved V gene and the rest for unknown reasons. V, J and clone size were drawn from that table, and D and trimming were deduced from the DNA. The sample table holds some 200,000 clones, of which around 72% were seen once. Roughly an eighth of the sample is taken by the ten largest.

This receptor was identified in a human donor with chronic lymphocytic leukemia. The specimen comprised PBMCs, sampled after 24 months of ibrutinib treatment. This sequence uses TRBV9 and TRBJ2-3, with the D gene call left open. The nucleotide sequence reads as follows: TGTGCCAGCAGCGTCGACTTAGATACGCAGTATTTT. It encodes CASSVDLDTQYF.